Listed here are 18 T cell receptor beta chains from one sample, sequenced in a study of blood T cell repertoires in COVID-19. Clones were sequenced by immunoSEQ multiplex PCR, and TCRdb holds only the in-frame ones, with some missing. The table includes 80,000 to 100,000 clones, about 90% detected once. Sequencing was done on a sample of peripheral blood. The receptors were gathered from a human donor with active COVID-19. The donor label of this sample is uncertain.

This chain joins TRBV7-3 and TRBJ1-1, with D possibly TRBD1 on 5 matching bases. Trimming took off 5 bases at V and 4 bases at J, with 17 bases between the two ends. The CDR3 contains 15 residues. The germline CDR1 and CDR2 sequences are SGHTA and FQGTGA. The CDR3 DNA sequence: TGTGCCAGCAGCGTAAGACCGATCAGGGTCACTGAAGCTTTCTTT. It yields the protein CASSVRPIRVTEAFF.

This clone was observed a single time. The rearrangement links TRBV3-1 (or the pseudogene TRBV3-2) to TRBJ2-7; unclear D gene. V lost 4 bases to trimming and J lost 3 bases, with 19 bases between them. The CDR3 is made up of 16 amino acids. CDR1 and CDR2 from the germline V gene are LGHDT and YNNKEL (reference sequence). The CDR3 reads CASSRRPRTKCYEQYF. CDR3 sequence (DNA): TGTGCCAGCAGCCGCCGCCCCCGTACAAAGTGCTACGAGCAGTACTTC.

This chain joins TRBV6-2 or TRBV6-3 and TRBJ1-2; a possible D gene is TRBD1 (6 bases). CDR1 is MNHEY and CDR2 is SVGEGT in the germline V gene. The length of the CDR3 is 15 residues. Trimming stripped 2 bases from V and 5 bases from J, with 15 bases between. The CDR3 spells CASSYVPGHLYGYTF. The DNA of the CDR3 is TGTGCCAGCAGTTACGTACCGGGACATCTATATGGCTACACCTTC.

The CDR3 is CASSLNSPGIEKLFF. Written as DNA, the CDR3 is TGTGCCAGCAGCTTAAATTCCCCAGGGATCGAAAAACTGTTTTTT. The chain employs TRBV7-2 and TRBJ1-4; maybe TRBD1 (5 bases). Germline CDR1 reads SGHTA; CDR2 reads FQGNSA. The CDR3 contains 15 residues. V shed 2 bases and J shed 8 bases, with 15 bases lying between them.

The V call is TRBV25-1, the J call TRBJ2-1, with 10 bases lining up with TRBD1. The germline gives CDR1 MGHDK, CDR2 SYGVNS. The CDR3 extends over 15 amino acids. Unmatched junction bases numbered 3, after V lost 2 bases and J lost 5 bases. CDR3 loop: CASSEEGQGDNEQFF. CDR3 DNA: TGTGCCAGCAGTGAAGAAGGACAGGGGGACAATGAGCAGTTCTTC.

The rearrangement links TRBV24-1 to TRBJ2-5; D uncertain. Germline V gives CDR1 KGHDR, CDR2 SFDVKD. V was clipped by 2 bases and J by 0 bases, with 9 bases between them. The CDR3 covers 15 residues. CDR3 DNA: TGTGCCACCAGTGATTCCACGAGGTACCAAGAGACCCAGTACTTC. As protein: CATSDSTRYQETQYF.

The chain has TRBV6-5 and TRBJ1-2; unclear D gene. Germline V lookup: CDR1 MNHEY, CDR2 SVGAGI. The CDR3 is 13 amino acids. The V and J ends lost 5 bases and 0 bases respectively, with 7 bases between them. CDR3 nucleotide sequence: TGTGCCAGCAGTCGAACAGCTAACTATGGCTACACCTTC. Its translation: CASSRTANYGYTF.

The V gene is TRBV13, the J gene TRBJ1-1; 8 nucleotides line up with TRBD1. The CDR3 sequence is 14 residues long. V shed 6 bases, J shed 1 base, and the junction held 4 bases outside the gene matches. From germline, CDR1 is PRHDT and CDR2 FYEKMQ (reference sequence). The CDR3 here is CASSNRGGNTEAFF. CDR3 coding DNA: TGTGCCAGCAGTAACAGGGGGGGGAACACTGAAGCTTTCTTT.

The chain couples TRBV4-2 to TRBJ2-5, with D possibly being TRBD1 (5 bases). V gave up 0 bases and J gave up 7 bases, with 12 bases separating them. CDR3 length: 14 amino acids. Germline CDR1 reads LGHNA; CDR2 reads YNFKEQ. Written as DNA, the CDR3 is TGTGCCAGCAGCCAAGAGGGTAGTCAGGGGACCCAGTACTTC. Translating it yields CASSQEGSQGTQYF.

V is TRBV14 and J is TRBJ1-4; weak D call: TRBD1 (6 bases). V dropped 5 bases and J dropped 6 bases, with 10 bases sitting between them. Germline V lookup: CDR1 SGHDN, CDR2 FVKESK. The CDR3 has 13 amino acids. The CDR3 loop is CASSARQDEKLFF. CDR3 bases: TGTGCCAGCAGCGCACGACAGGATGAAAAACTGTTTTTT.

This chain joins TRBV7-8 and TRBJ2-3; 15 positions match TRBD2. Germline-derived CDR1 and CDR2 are SGHVS and FQNEAQ. V lost 8 bases and J lost 0; bases outside the gene matches: 6. This CDR3 comprises 17 residues. CDR3 DNA: TGTGCCAGCGGGAGGACTAGCGGGGGGGAAAGCACAGATACGCAGTATTTT. Its translation: CASGRTSGGESTDTQYF.

This clone appeared a single time. The V and J genes are TRBV6-5 and TRBJ2-1; 11 bases line up with TRBD2. The CDR3 covers 16 residues. Germline CDR1 is MNHEY and CDR2 is SVGAGI. J lost 8 bases, V lost 4 bases, and 10 bases had no gene match. Here the CDR3 DNA reads TGTGCCAGCAGTTTCGATCTAGCGGGGGGCCGGGATGAGCAGTTCTTC. This codes for CASSFDLAGGRDEQFF.

J is TRBJ2-7 and V is TRBV19; D possibly corresponds to TRBD2 (5 bases). Per the germline V gene, CDR1 is LNHDA and CDR2 is SQIVND (reference sequence). This CDR3 comprises 14 residues. V was clipped by 4 bases and J by 2 bases, with 12 bases between them. CDR3 in DNA: TGTGCCAGTAGTACTCAGACGGGAACCTACGAGCAGTACTTC. Translating gives CASSTQTGTYEQYF. Drawing the rest from reference TRBV19 and TRBJ2-7, the complete variable domain is DGGITQSPKYLFRKEGQNVTLSCEQNLNHDAMYWYRQDPGQGLRLIYYSQIVNDFQKGDIAEGYSVSREKKESFPLTVTSAQKNPTAFYLCASSTQTGTYEQYFGPGTRLTVT.

The rearrangement uses TRBV7-9 and TRBJ2-7; D is possibly TRBD1 (6 bases). V lost 4 bases and J lost 2, with 15 bases in between. The CDR3 length is 15 residues. Germline CDR1 reads SEHNR; CDR2 reads FQNEAQ (reference sequence). The DNA of the CDR3 is TGTGCCAGCAGCTCGCCCCGGACAGAACCCTACGAGCAGTACTTC. It encodes CASSSPRTEPYEQYF. Using reference TRBV7-9 and TRBJ2-7 for the parts outside the CDR3, the full variable domain is DTGVSQNPRHKITKRGQNVTFRCDPISEHNRLYWYRQTLGQGPEFLTYFQNEAQLEKSRLLSDRFSAERPKGSFSTLEIQRTEQGDSAMYLCASSSPRTEPYEQYFGPGTRLTVT.

This rearrangement joins TRBV3-1 (or the pseudogene TRBV3-2) to TRBJ2-1; 7 bases map to TRBD1. Germline V gives CDR1 LGHDT, CDR2 YNNKEL (reference sequence). The CDR3 runs to 16 residues. Losses at the gene ends were 3 bases for V and 1 base for J; bases not matched to a gene: 6. Here the CDR3 reads CASSHANRGSYNEQFF. The CDR3 bases are TGTGCCAGCAGCCATGCGAACAGGGGTTCCTACAATGAGCAGTTCTTC.

The genes are TRBV7-3 and TRBJ2-1; D possibly corresponds to TRBD2 (7 bases). Trimming left V 0 bases short and J 2 bases short, with 11 bases between. This CDR3 spans 16 amino acids. In germline, CDR1 is SGHTA, CDR2 FQGTGA. CDR3 sequence: CASSLTLGGPYNEQFF. Here the CDR3 DNA reads TGTGCCAGCAGCTTAACGTTGGGGGGGCCCTACAATGAGCAGTTCTTC.

CDR3 in DNA: TGTGCCAGCTCACCGCAGACAGTGAACACTGAAGCTTTCTTT. Residues: CASSPQTVNTEAFF. The chain uses TRBV18 and TRBJ1-1, with a weak D call TRBD1 (5 bases). The CDR3 is made up of 14 amino acids. The V and J ends lost 3 bases and 0 bases respectively, with 8 bases between them. Germline V gene sequence: CDR1 KGHSH, CDR2 LQKENI. Combining the CDR3 with reference TRBV18 and TRBJ1-1 gives the whole variable domain NAGVMQNPRHLVRRRGQEARLRCSPMKGHSHVYWYRQLPEEGLKFMVYLQKENIIDESGMPKERFSAEFPKEGPSILRIQQVVRGDSAAYFCASSPQTVNTEAFFGQGTRLTVV.

The chain employs TRBV7-2 and TRBJ1-5; TRBD1 is a possible D gene (6 bases). V was cut by 5 bases and J by 0 bases, with 11 bases left in between. The CDR3 runs 15 residues. In germline, CDR1 is SGHTA, CDR2 FQGNSA. The CDR3 DNA sequence: TGTGCCAGCAGCCCAGGGGCTGCTAGCAATCAGCCCCAGCATTTT. Translating gives CASSPGAASNQPQHF.